The clone carrying this T cell receptor (beta chain) was found a few times. The antigen is unknown. The source of the sample is a study of identical twins. Regarding the study as a whole: For monozygotic twins, models underestimated out-of-frame TCR alpha sharing. Among out-of-frame alpha sequences shared by twins, low generation probability occurred in excess.

The CDR3 is 15 residues long. Germline lookup yields CDR1 SGDLS and CDR2 YYNGEE. Trimming left V 4 bases short and J 2 bases short, with 16 bases between. Template switching, a step in the protocol, added a universal primer site, and cDNA carried unique molecular identifiers. TCRdb itself ran the 5' RACE reads through MiXCR, one entry per CDR3 protein. This sample has 700,000 to 950,000 distinct CDR3 sequences, with roughly an eighth found just once. These data were also reused for a study on yellow fever vaccine responses in identical twins. Turning to that study: Twin vaccine T cell responses reportedly seemed partly convergent, partly personalized.

Material: PBMCs. The receptor was isolated from a woman aged 18 to 35 in good health. V and J are TRBV9 and TRBJ2-7; D ambiguous. The CDR3 region has the DNA TGTGCCAGCAGCCCCTCATCGAGACTGACCTACGAGCAGTACTTC. The encoded protein is CASSPSSRLTYEQYF.